These 7 T cell receptor beta chains share one sample of origin, sequenced in a study of cytomegalovirus exposure and HLA in healthy donors. The study ran its PCR with 60 Vbeta and 13 Jbeta primers. Sequenced by immunoSEQ multiplex PCR; TCRdb stores in-frame clones only, minus some. The data contain fewer than 150,000 clones, over 75% of them singletons. The sample comprised PBMCs. The receptors come from a man in his forties or fifties in good health and CMV-seronegative.

The V and J genes are TRBV28 and TRBJ1-3, with D hard to call. Trimming shortened V by 2 bases and J by 0 bases, and 8 bases separated the two germline ends. The CDR3 spans 15 residues. The germline CDR1 and CDR2 sequences are MDHEN and SYDVKM. In DNA, the CDR3 is TGTGCCAGCAGTTTACAGAGGAGCTCTGGAAACACCATATATTTT. Protein: CASSLQRSSGNTIYF.

This clone is deemed medium-sized. This sequence joins TRBV2 and TRBJ1-2, with D tentatively TRBD1 (5 bases). The CDR3 runs to 14 residues. Trimming cost V 5 bases and J 8 bases, with 18 bases left between them. CDR1 is SNHLY and CDR2 is FYNNEI in the germline V gene. The DNA of the CDR3 is TGTGCCAGCAGTCCCCTCCGGGGGGGAAGGGGCTACACCTTC. Protein product: CASSPLRGGRGYTF.

The chain couples TRBV7-3 to TRBJ2-3; 9 nucleotides align to TRBD2. V shed 5 bases, J shed 6 bases, and the junction held 3 bases outside the gene matches. CDR1 SGHTA and CDR2 FQGTGA come from the germline V gene. The CDR3 loop spans 13 amino acids. CDR3 bases: TGTGCCAGCAGCCTAGCGGGATGGGATACGCAGTATTTT. It specifies CASSLAGWDTQYF.

This chain links TRBV7-2 with TRBJ1-5; tentative D call: TRBD1 (5 bases). The germline CDR1 and CDR2 sequences are SGHTA and FQGNSA. The CDR3 has 18 amino acids. Deletions cut 1 base from V and 4 bases from J, with 20 bases between. CDR3 amino acids: CASSLVHPGGAGNQPQHF. The CDR3 DNA reads as TGTGCCAGCAGCTTAGTGCACCCCGGCGGGGCAGGGAATCAGCCCCAGCATTTT.

V gene TRBV4-3 combines with J gene TRBJ1-3, with D tentatively TRBD1 (5 bases). Germline CDR1 is LGHNA and CDR2 is YSLEER. CDR3 length: 15 residues. V gave up 4 bases and J gave up 0 bases, with 10 bases separating them. The CDR3: CASSPDQGSGNTIYF. The DNA of the CDR3 is TGCGCCAGCAGCCCGGATCAGGGCTCTGGAAACACCATATATTTT.

The chain carries TRBV14 and TRBJ2-2, with TRBD2 matching over 10 bases. CDR1 and CDR2 (germline): SGHDN, FVKESK. After removal of 4 bases from V and 7 bases from J, the junction contained 18 bases not matched to a gene. The CDR3 is made up of 19 amino acids. CDR3 residues: CASSPYNAFMRTSGGELFF. CDR3 nucleotide sequence: TGTGCCAGCAGCCCATATAACGCTTTCATGAGGACTAGCGGCGGGGAGCTGTTTTTT.

The V gene is TRBV7-2, the J gene TRBJ2-1; 8 nucleotides match TRBD2. CDR1 is SGHTA and CDR2 is FQGNSA in the germline V gene. After removal of 0 bases from V and 4 bases from J, the junction contained 2 bases not matched to a gene. There are 15 residues in the CDR3. CDR3 nucleotides: TGTGCCAGCAGCTTAGCTAGCGGGAAATACAATGAGCAGTTCTTC. This codes for CASSLASGKYNEQFF.